This TCR beta chain is from a study of cytomegalovirus exposure and HLA in healthy donors. As regards this clone: Its antigen is undetermined.

In nominal health when sampled, donors likely had unrecorded immune exposures nonetheless. Researchers ran the PCR with 60 Vbeta and 13 Jbeta primers. This table comes from immunoSEQ multiplex PCR, and its TCRdb copy is limited to in-frame clones, with some not included. The data contain about 130,000 clones, around 80% of them seen just once; the ten biggest clones take up 5.3%. Study-wide points: Both high specificity and high sensitivity reportedly marked the classifier's diagnosis of cytomegalovirus status.

V lost 4 bases, J lost 2 bases, and 15 bases lay in between. Germline CDR1 is SGHTS and CDR2 is YDEGEE. This CDR3 contains 16 residues. The receptor was derived from a man aged 25-45 years in good health and CMV-seronegative. The chain couples TRBV5-8 to TRBJ2-2; tentative D call: TRBD2 (6 bases). The material sequenced was PBMCs. The CDR3 DNA sequence: TGTGCCAGCAGCCCTATATGGGGGGAAAACACCGGGGAGCTGTTTTTT. It yields the protein CASSPIWGENTGELFF.